This TCR beta chain is from a study of technical replicates of blood from a few donors. The J segment lost 6 bases and the V segment lost 6 bases, leaving 13 bases of the junction unmatched. The CDR3 contains 16 residues. In germline, CDR1 is SQVTM, CDR2 ANQGSEA. The table came from immunoSEQ multiplex PCR; TCRdb's copy has only in-frame clones and leaves some out. The sample has more than 65,000 clones; roughly 96% are singletons. The genes are TRBV29-1 and TRBJ2-3; 12 nucleotides match TRBD2. This receptor was obtained from a human donor in good health. Sequences were obtained from T cells isolated from PBMCs. The CDR3 loop reads CSVAVTSGRPSDTQYF. The CDR3 bases are TGCAGCGTCGCCGTGACTAGCGGGAGACCCTCGGATACGCAGTATTTT.